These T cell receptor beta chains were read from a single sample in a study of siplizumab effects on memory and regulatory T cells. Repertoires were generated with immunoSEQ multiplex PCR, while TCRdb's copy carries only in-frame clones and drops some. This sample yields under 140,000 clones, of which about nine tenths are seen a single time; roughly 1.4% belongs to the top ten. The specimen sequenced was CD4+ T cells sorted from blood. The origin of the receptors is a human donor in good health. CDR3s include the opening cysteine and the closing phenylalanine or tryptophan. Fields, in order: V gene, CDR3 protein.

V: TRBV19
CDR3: CASSILPRAKNIQYF

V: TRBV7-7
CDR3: CASSLGTGATPGELFF

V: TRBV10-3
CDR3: CATQRVAGGEETQYF

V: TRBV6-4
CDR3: CASREQGALSYEQYF

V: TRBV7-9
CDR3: CASSAYLRRQETQYF

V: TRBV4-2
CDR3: CASSQEGPGQGVETQYF

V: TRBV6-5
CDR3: CASSYSGNSVDEQFF

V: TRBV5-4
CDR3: CASSRFLPRADGNTIYF

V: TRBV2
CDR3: CASRDPVSPLHF

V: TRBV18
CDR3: CASSLTSAQREGQETQYF

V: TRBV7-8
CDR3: CASTSEGRGTEAFF

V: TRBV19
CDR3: CASSILPRPGNNGYTF

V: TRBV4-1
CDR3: CASSQDLPGAHQPQHF

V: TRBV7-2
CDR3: CASSSPLDRGLGELFF

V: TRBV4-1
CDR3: CASSPKGQSNYGYTF

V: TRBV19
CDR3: CASSSRAKTGELFF

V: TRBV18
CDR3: CASSPQGGAGANVLTF

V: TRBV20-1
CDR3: CSASRGTGYTF

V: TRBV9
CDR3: CASSVAPVANTEAFF

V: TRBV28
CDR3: CASSPPWPADTQYF

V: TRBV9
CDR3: CASSAGLISGNEQFF

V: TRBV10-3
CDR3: CAINEGETNYGYTF

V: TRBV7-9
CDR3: CASSPYYEAFF